The 11 T cell receptor beta chains reported below all come from one sample, sequenced in a study of resident and recirculating memory T cells in vitiligo. The assay was immunoSEQ multiplex PCR, and TCRdb's table has in-frame clones only and misses some. This table has 39,000 or so clones, 80% to 95% appearing once. The sequenced sample consisted of blood. The origin of the receptors is a male donor with vitiligo.

The chain uses TRBV5-6 and TRBJ1-3; a possible D gene is TRBD1 (6 bases). This CDR3 contains 18 residues. V lost 3 bases, J lost 0 bases, and 19 bases lay in between. CDR1 is SGHDT, CDR2 YYEEEE, per germline. CDR3 nucleotides: TGTGCCAGCAGCTCCAAGCTGGACAGACCCTTCTCTGGAAACACCATATATTTT. Its protein product is CASSSKLDRPFSGNTIYF.

For the CDR3, the DNA is TGTGCCAGCAGCTTACAGTCGGGGGCCCAGTACTTC. Its protein is CASSLQSGAQYF. The chain links TRBV7-2 to TRBJ2-5, with a tentative D call TRBD2 (6 bases). This CDR3 contains 12 residues. Germline V gene sequence: CDR1 SGHTA, CDR2 FQGNSA. V was trimmed by 2 bases and J by 9 bases, leaving 10 bases between them. The variable domain in full, completed from reference TRBV7-2 and TRBJ2-5, reads GAGVSQSPSNKVTEKGKDVELRCDPISGHTALYWYRQSLGQGLEFLIYFQGNSAPDKSGLPSDRFSAERTGGSVSTLTIQRTQQEDSAVYLCASSLQSGAQYFGPGTRLLVL.

The V call is TRBV5-1, the J call TRBJ2-7, with unresolved D. V lost 0 bases and J lost 0, with 7 bases in between. The CDR3 covers 14 residues. CDR1 is SGHRS and CDR2 is YFSETQ in the germline V gene. The CDR3 sequence: CASSLAMSSYEQYF. CDR3 nucleotides: TGCGCCAGCAGCTTGGCAATGAGCTCCTACGAGCAGTACTTC.

The chain uses TRBV9 and TRBJ2-5, with 10 bases lining up with TRBD2. V lost 0 bases to trimming and J lost 5 bases; unmatched junction nucleotides: 7. The CDR3 extends over 16 amino acids. Germline V gene data show CDR1 as SGDLS and CDR2 as YYNGEE. The CDR3 nucleotides read TGTGCCAGCAGCGTAGCCCCTAGCGGGGGAGGGGAGACCCAGTACTTC. It encodes CASSVAPSGGGETQYF.

The chain couples TRBV7-2 to TRBJ2-1; 7 nucleotides align to TRBD1. The trim removed 5 bases at V and 7 bases at J, leaving 5 bases unmatched. Germline lookup yields CDR1 SGHTA and CDR2 FQGNSA. CDR3 length: 13 amino acids. CDR3 amino acids: CASSRGPENEQFF. The CDR3 DNA follows: TGTGCCAGCAGCAGGGGGCCAGAGAATGAGCAGTTCTTC.

The table lists this clone with a count of one. The chain is built from TRBV12-5 and TRBJ1-1, with D possibly matching TRBD1 (5 bases). Trimming pared 6 bases from V and 8 bases from J, leaving 22 bases between. Germline lookup yields CDR1 LGHNT and CDR2 FRNRAP. The CDR3 contains 15 residues. This chain's CDR3 is CASGDYRGATAEAFF. Written as DNA, the CDR3 is TGTGCTAGTGGGGATTATAGGGGCGCTACCGCCGAAGCTTTCTTT.

This chain uses TRBV7-8 with TRBJ1-3, with TRBD1 matching 9 bases. There are 16 residues in the CDR3. J was trimmed by 1 base and V by 3 bases; bases with no gene match: 4. Germline assignment: CDR1 SGHVS and CDR2 FQNEAQ. CDR3 loop: CASSFGDRGSGNTIYF. The CDR3 DNA follows: TGTGCCAGCAGCTTTGGCGACAGGGGGTCTGGAAACACCATATATTTT.

The chain uses TRBV7-9 and TRBJ2-7, with D perhaps TRBD2 (6 bases). The CDR3 totals 13 residues. V shed 4 bases and J shed 7 bases, with 14 bases lying between them. Germline-derived CDR1 and CDR2 are SEHNR and FQNEAQ (reference sequence). CDR3 bases: TGTGCCAGCAGCTCCCAGGGACTTCGGGAGCAGTACTTC. It translates to CASSSQGLREQYF.

The chain is built from TRBV7-9 and TRBJ2-7, with D possibly matching TRBD1 (6 bases). There are 15 residues in the CDR3. The V gene lost 1 base and the J gene lost 3 bases, with 13 bases spanning the gap. The germline V gene encodes CDR1 SEHNR and CDR2 FQNEAQ (reference sequence). CDR3 sequence (DNA): TGTGCCAGCAGCTTAGGCGGACAAGGGGGCTACGAGCAGTACTTC. The encoded protein is CASSLGGQGGYEQYF.

The chain is built from TRBV5-4 and TRBJ2-5; TRBD2 matches at 7 bases. With 0 bases clipped from V and 3 bases from J, the junction kept 11 bases outside the gene matches. This CDR3 is built from 17 residues. The germline CDR1 and CDR2 sequences are SGHNT and YYREEE (reference sequence). CDR3: CASSLAKRTSAEETQYF. CDR3 coding DNA: TGTGCCAGCAGCTTGGCCAAACGAACTAGCGCCGAAGAGACCCAGTACTTC.

The chain employs TRBV18 and TRBJ1-5, with unresolved D. The CDR3 totals 16 residues. The germline V gene has CDR1 KGHSH and CDR2 LQKENI. V was trimmed by 3 bases and J by 2 bases, leaving 14 bases between them. In DNA form, the CDR3 reads TGTGCCAGCTCACCGATTCGCCCTTCGGGCAATCAGCCCCAGCATTTT. It specifies CASSPIRPSGNQPQHF.